The next 26 T cell receptor beta chains were all read from a single sample in a study of T cells in Graves' hyperthyroidism and ophthalmopathy. RNA transcripts yielded amplified TCR beta CDR3 regions. HTBI primers were the set used in a first-round RT-PCR of the TCR CDR3. Each CDR3 protein is one row after TCRdb ran MiXCR on the multiplex PCR reads. The data show about 600,000 distinct CDR3 sequences, 14% seen once. Sequenced: blood. Source of these receptors: a woman aged 18-29 years with Graves' ophthalmopathy.

Only a few counts were recorded for this clonotype. The V call is TRBV3-1, the J call TRBJ2-1; 11 bases map to TRBD2. Germline CDR1 LGHDT, CDR2 YNNKEL (reference sequence). Trimming cost V 6 bases and J 12 bases; bases outside gene matches: 10. CDR3 length: 14 residues. CDR3 sequence reads: CASSRTSGSPGQFF. In nucleotides, the CDR3 is TGTGCCAGCAGTCGGACTAGCGGGTCTCCGGGGCAGTTCTTC.

This clonotype occurred many times. J is TRBJ2-4 and V is TRBV28; D ambiguous. The V gene lost 5 bases and the J gene lost 8 bases, with 13 bases spanning the gap. The CDR3 contains 13 residues. Germline V gives CDR1 MDHEN, CDR2 SYDVKM. The CDR3 sequence: CASSPIAKDIQYF. Written as DNA, the CDR3 is TGTGCCAGCAGTCCCATCGCCAAGGACATTCAGTACTTC.

A note on this clonotype: A much larger clone lies a single base off, so this may be a read error. The chain has TRBV7-8 and TRBJ1-5, with 12 nucleotides matching TRBD1. This CDR3 spans 18 amino acids. The V gene's germline CDR1 is SGHVS and CDR2 FQNEAQ. CDR3 loop: CAGSVRDRGRGGNQPQHF. CDR3 nucleotide sequence: TGTGCCGGCAGCGTCCGGGACAGGGGGCGAGGGGGCAATCAGCCCCAGCATTTT.

The table lists this clonotype with many counts. This rearrangement joins TRBV6-1 to TRBJ2-7; TRBD1 aligns across 10 bases. The V segment lost 3 bases and the J segment 2 bases; nucleotides outside the gene matches: 7. CDR1 and CDR2 (germline): MNHNS, SASEGT. The CDR3 spans 16 residues. CDR3 amino acids: CASSDRLGTGAYEQYF. As DNA, the CDR3 is TGTGCCAGCAGTGATCGGTTAGGGACAGGGGCCTACGAGCAGTACTTC.

This clonotype was seen ten or more times. The chain is built from TRBV28 and TRBJ2-7; TRBD2 matches 8 bases. V lost 8 bases to trimming and J lost 0 bases; unmatched junction nucleotides: 6. The germline CDR1 and CDR2 sequences are MDHEN and SYDVKM. This CDR3 is built from 14 residues. This CDR3 is CASRRSGSSYEQYF. For the CDR3, the DNA is TGTGCCAGCCGGCGGAGCGGGAGCTCCTACGAGCAGTACTTC.

In its sample, this clonotype was seen a few times. This chain joins TRBV18 and TRBJ1-2; TRBD1 agrees at 7 bases. The CDR3 extends over 14 amino acids. V gave up 6 bases and J gave up 2 bases; unmatched junction bases: 6. Germline CDR1 and CDR2: KGHSH and LQKENI. CDR3 DNA: TGTGCCAGCTCCCGGGGGACAGACAACTATGGCTACACCTTC. Amino acid sequence: CASSRGTDNYGYTF.

Worth noting for this clonotype: Possible read error: a much larger clone is one base away. The CDR3 does not close with the conserved phenylalanine or tryptophan, likely indicating a read error. The chain uses TRBV5-1 and TRBJ2-7; D might be TRBD1 (6 bases). CDR3 length equals 15 residues. V was pared by 1 base and J by 5 bases, with 16 bases between. CDR1 is SGHRS and CDR2 is YFSETQ in the germline V gene. As DNA, the CDR3 is TGCGCCAGCAGCTTGTCTACGGGACACTCAGACGAGCAGTACTCC. It translates to CASSLSTGHSDEQYS.

In this sample, this clonotype turned up a few times. The V and J genes are TRBV29-1 and TRBJ1-2; D gene ambiguous. V lost 4 bases and J 1 base, leaving 10 bases between the germline ends. Per germline, CDR1 SQVTM and CDR2 ANQGSEA. The CDR3 runs 13 residues. DNA of the CDR3: TGCAGCGTTGTCGGCACCTTTAACTATGGCTACACCTTC. Translation: CSVVGTFNYGYTF.

This clonotype was picked up many times. The chain uses TRBV2 and TRBJ1-1; no clear D. The CDR3 totals 13 residues. In germline, CDR1 is SNHLY, CDR2 FYNNEI. V was shortened by 8 bases and J by 0 bases, with 10 bases between the two germline ends. This CDR3 is CASDRSVNTEAFF. The CDR3 coding sequence is TGTGCCAGCGACCGTTCCGTGAACACTGAAGCTTTCTTT. Together with reference TRBV2 and TRBJ1-1, the CDR3 gives the full variable domain: EPEVTQTPSHQVTQMGQEVILRCVPISNHLYFYWYRQILGQKVEFLVSFYNNEISEKSEIFDDQFSVERPDGSNFTLKIRSTKLEDSAMYFCASDRSVNTEAFFGQGTRLTVV.

In this sample, this clonotype turned up many times. This sequence joins TRBV3-1 and TRBJ1-3; D is unresolved. CDR3 length equals 13 residues. From germline, CDR1 is LGHDT and CDR2 YNNKEL (reference sequence). The V end was cut by 0 bases, the J end by 7 bases, with 7 bases between. For the CDR3, the DNA is TGTGCCAGCAGCCAAGACCGAGGGAACACCATATATTTT. Translation: CASSQDRGNTIYF.

Ten or more counts support this clonotype. V usage is TRBV7-2 and J usage is TRBJ1-1; D is unresolved. CDR1 is SGHTA, CDR2 FQGNSA, per germline. V gave up 5 bases and J gave up 5 bases, with 12 bases separating them. The CDR3 loop spans 13 amino acids. CDR3 nucleotides: TGTGCCAGCAGCCCCTTGACCCCTACTGAAGCTTTCTTT. Residues: CASSPLTPTEAFF.

This clonotype was detected many times. The chain's CDR3 is CASKFRGGSSYEQYF. The CDR3 nucleotides are TGTGCCAGCAAATTCAGGGGAGGAAGCTCCTACGAGCAGTACTTC. The chain employs TRBV28 and TRBJ2-7; the D gene could be TRBD1 or TRBD2 (6 bases each). The CDR3 extends over 15 amino acids. The V gene lost 7 bases and the J gene lost 0 bases, with 16 bases spanning the gap. The germline V gene encodes CDR1 MDHEN and CDR2 SYDVKM. Variable domain in full (rest from reference TRBV28 and TRBJ2-7): DVKVTQSSRYLVKRTGEKVFLECVQDMDHENMFWYRQDPGLGLRLIYFSYDVKMKEKGDIPEGYSVSREKKERFSLILESASTNQTSMYLCASKFRGGSSYEQYFGPGTRLTVT.

This clonotype was picked up many times. The chain carries TRBV5-8 and TRBJ2-3; D may be TRBD1 (6 bases). CDR1 and CDR2 (germline): SGHTS, YDEGEE. This CDR3 is built from 14 residues. The V end was cut by 4 bases, the J end by 1 base, with 10 bases between. DNA for the CDR3: TGTGCCAGCAGCCTCTGGACAGGCACAGATACGCAGTATTTT. Protein product: CASSLWTGTDTQYF.

This clonotype was seen more than once but under ten times. The rearrangement uses TRBV4-1 and TRBJ1-1; D gene unclear. Per germline, CDR1 MGHRA and CDR2 YSYEKL. V gave up 0 bases and J gave up 4 bases, with 21 bases separating them. CDR3 size: 18 residues. The CDR3 loop reads CASSQDQLSWGSSTEAFF. The CDR3 nucleotides read TGCGCCAGCAGCCAAGATCAATTGTCGTGGGGTAGCAGCACTGAAGCTTTCTTT.

There are many counts of this clonotype. This rearrangement joins TRBV6-2 or TRBV6-3 to TRBJ2-5; TRBD2 is a possible D gene (7 bases). The CDR3 is made up of 17 amino acids. The V gene's germline CDR1 is MNHEY and CDR2 SVGEGT. V lost 0 bases and J 2 bases, leaving 16 bases between the germline ends. The CDR3 DNA reads TGTGCCAGCAGTTACTCCCCGCGGGGGCGGTGGCAAGAGACCCAGTACTTC. As protein: CASSYSPRGRWQETQYF.

This clonotype was seen a few times. The rearrangement links TRBV28 to TRBJ2-2; either TRBD1 or TRBD2 may supply D (5 bases each). Germline assignment: CDR1 MDHEN and CDR2 SYDVKM. Trimming removed 2 bases from V and 0 bases from J, with 10 bases in between. The CDR3 has 16 amino acids. CDR3: CASSLEGPPNTGELFF. CDR3 nucleotides: TGTGCCAGCAGTTTAGAGGGGCCCCCGAACACCGGGGAGCTGTTTTTT.

At least ten counts were recorded for this clonotype. This chain links TRBV6-1 with TRBJ1-5; no firm D call. The ends were cut back, 5 bases at V and 0 bases at J, with 11 bases in the middle. The CDR3 has 15 residues. From germline, CDR1 is MNHNS and CDR2 SASEGT. CDR3 region: CASSLTHYSNQPQHF. The DNA for the CDR3 is TGTGCCAGCAGTTTGACACACTATAGCAATCAGCCCCAGCATTTT.

This clonotype was found many times. The chain joins TRBV27 to TRBJ2-1, with D perhaps matching TRBD1 (5 bases). The CDR3 has 17 amino acids. Trimming took off 2 bases at V and 3 bases at J, with 17 bases between the two ends. In germline, CDR1 is MNHEY, CDR2 SMNVEV (reference sequence). This CDR3 reads CASSLVGLESFYNEQFF. For the CDR3, the DNA is TGTGCCAGCAGTTTAGTGGGGCTAGAGTCCTTCTACAATGAGCAGTTCTTC.

Only a few counts were recorded for this clonotype. This chain uses TRBV6-1 with TRBJ2-7; 11 nucleotides align to TRBD1. The V gene's germline CDR1 is MNHNS and CDR2 SASEGT. The CDR3 has 16 residues. The trim removed 0 bases at V and 4 bases at J, leaving 5 bases unmatched. The CDR3 loop reads CASSEADRGLVYEQYF. In DNA, the CDR3 is TGTGCCAGCAGTGAAGCGGACAGGGGGCTGGTATACGAGCAGTACTTC.

This chain connects TRBV27 to TRBJ2-1; a weak D match, TRBD1 (6 bases). The CDR3 consists of 20 residues. CDR1 is MNHEY, CDR2 SMNVEV, per germline (reference sequence). V was clipped by 1 base and J by 1 base, with 23 bases between them. The CDR3 loop reads CASSLYFLGTQTISYNEQFF. In DNA, the CDR3 is TGTGCCAGCAGTTTATATTTTCTTGGGACACAAACAATATCCTACAATGAGCAGTTCTTC.

This clonotype was recorded many times. The chain combines TRBV14 with TRBJ2-3; D may be TRBD1 (5 bases). Per the germline V gene, CDR1 is SGHDN and CDR2 is FVKESK. V was clipped by 3 bases and J by 4 bases, with 17 bases between them. This CDR3 region has 16 residues. CDR3 loop: CASSQTRATQADTQYF. The CDR3 DNA follows: TGTGCCAGCAGCCAGACCAGGGCGACGCAGGCAGATACGCAGTATTTT. The full variable domain, with the rest looked up from reference TRBV14 and TRBJ2-3, is EAGVTQFPSHSVIEKGQTVTLRCDPISGHDNLYWYRRVMGKEIKFLLHFVKESKQDESGMPNNRFLAERTGGTYSTLKVQPAELEDSGVYFCASSQTRATQADTQYFGPGTRLTVL.

In this sample, this clonotype turned up many times. The CDR3 DNA is TGTGCCAGCAGTTACGGGGACTATAATGAAAAACTGTTTTTT. Protein product: CASSYGDYNEKLFF. This rearrangement joins TRBV6-5 to TRBJ1-4, with TRBD1 as a possible D gene (5 bases). The V and J ends lost 2 bases and 4 bases respectively, with 8 bases between them. The germline V gene has CDR1 MNHEY and CDR2 SVGAGI. The CDR3 has 14 residues.

This clonotype was detected ten times or more. The V and J genes are TRBV7-6 and TRBJ2-3; D call uncertain. In germline, CDR1 is SGHVS, CDR2 FNYEAQ. The V and J ends lost 0 bases and 0 bases respectively, with 7 bases between them. This CDR3 has 15 residues. The CDR3 DNA reads TGTGCCAGCAGCTTAGCGCCCACTAGCACAGATACGCAGTATTTT. Residues: CASSLAPTSTDTQYF.

A note on this clonotype: This could be a read error, since a much larger clone is one nucleotide away. The chain carries TRBV10-3 and TRBJ2-1; 7 bases agree with TRBD2. This CDR3 comprises 16 residues. The trim removed 0 bases at V and 0 bases at J, leaving 2 bases unmatched. Germline values: CDR1 ENHRY, CDR2 SYGVKD. CDR3 in amino acids: CAISESSGNSYNEQFF. In DNA, the CDR3 is TGTGCCATCAGTGAGTCGAGCGGGAACTCCTACAATGAGCAGTTCTTC.

In this sample, this clonotype turned up many times. The chain has TRBV2 and TRBJ1-1, with D perhaps TRBD1 (6 bases). The CDR3 spans 12 residues. Germline V CDR1 and CDR2: SNHLY, FYNNEI. The CDR3 loop reads CGQARMNTEAFF. The CDR3, as DNA: TGTGGACAGGCCCGAATGAACACTGAAGCTTTCTTT.

This clonotype has only one observation. The CDR3 spells CASSTPSGRSKNIQYF. Here the CDR3 DNA reads TGTGCCAGCAGTACACCCAGCGGGAGAAGCAAAAACATTCAGTACTTC. The chain links TRBV12-3 or TRBV12-4 to TRBJ2-4, with 8 bases fitting TRBD2. The trim removed 5 bases at V and 3 bases at J, leaving 9 bases unmatched. The CDR3 spans 16 residues.